This TCR beta chain was observed in a study of shared clonotypes between healthy human individuals. Study conclusions and caveats: Since donors were few, the genetic and exposure-history diversity represented was limited.

Clones were sequenced by immunoSEQ multiplex PCR, and TCRdb holds only the in-frame ones, with some missing. This sample yields 2 million to 2.5 million clones, of which 85% to 95% are seen a single time; about 0.41% belongs to the top ten. CD4+ cells were split into CD45RA+ naive and CD45RA-negative memory subsets. There are 20 residues in the CDR3. Germline V CDR1 and CDR2: MDHEN, SYDVKM. The V gene lost 2 bases and the J gene lost 1 base, with 25 bases spanning the gap. Only one count was recorded for this clone. Its antigen is unknown. This clonotype was sampled from a man between 18 and 35 years old in good health. Some clones in this sample may be carry-over from other donors' samples. This chain uses TRBV28 with TRBJ2-3, with D possibly called TRBD1 or TRBD2 (5 bases each). Sequencing was carried out using naive CD4+ T cells from PBMCs. The subset: CD45RA+ positively selected. The chain's CDR3 is CASSLSVARGKRVGTDTQYF. Here the CDR3 DNA reads TGTGCCAGCAGTTTAAGTGTCGCTAGGGGCAAGAGGGTTGGCACAGATACGCAGTATTTT.